The present T cell receptor beta chain was sequenced within a study of cytomegalovirus exposure and HLA in healthy donors (dated by TCRdb to 2015 to 2018). Regarding the complete study: An earlier analysis of roughly 500 of the donors reported 250 to 350 Gb of sequence data and 117 million unique TCR beta sequences obtained from roughly 180 million T cells. All discovery cohort repertoires had been generated on a single sequencing platform. Genome-wide SNP genotypes for about 65% of the 666 donors were used in a later genetic analysis, which treated that subset as a discovery cohort. The study aimed to test whether signatures of past pathogen exposure could be identified by cataloging public T cell receptors. Both class I and class II loci were covered by HLA typing, at four-digit resolution. Rather than using new phenotypic data, the later analysis identified candidate immune exposures from TCR beta sequences and from how often those sequences occurred across donors. To decide whether each TCR beta V gene segment behaved as functional or pseudogenic, an earlier analysis of 587 of the donors relied on high-throughput TCR beta sequencing. Along with the approximately 650-subject first cohort, a separate validation cohort of over a hundred different subjects was used. Donor age, sex, ethnicity and CMV serostatus were compiled alongside the repertoire data. Among a few hundred genotyped donors of the cohort, an average of roughly 240,000 unique TCR beta nucleotide sequences were sequenced per donor, roughly 20% of them non-productive. Roughly five DR-DQ haplotypes were handled as single units for association and clustering, since linkage in the cohort was strong. Typing coverage differed by locus: A, B, C, DRB1 and DQB1 were typed in roughly 620-640 donors, DQA1 in about 500, DPA1 in 600 to 610, and DPB1 in approximately 450. Roughly 320 gigabases of sequencing data and 75 million to 85 million unique TCR sequences made up an early release that covered under 750 HLA-typed donors. Of the approximately 400 genotyped donors, around 81% fell in the genetic ancestry cluster associated with self-reported Caucasian donors. The study profiled the T cell repertoires of fewer than 850 subjects by immunosequencing and related them to cytomegalovirus serostatus. In a later analysis, previously published TCR beta repertoires from hundreds of donors were re-analyzed and high-resolution HLA genotyping was added so that TCR occurrence patterns could be studied. To predict cytomegalovirus infection status, the study brought together high-throughput TCR immunosequencing, statistical association of individual TCRs with disease status, and machine learning. What the study reported, not specific to this receptor: A later genetic analysis reported fewer N-insertions in productive TCRs among donors in an Asian-associated ancestry cluster than the approximately 700-donor mean. In a later analysis, about 17,000 TCR beta sequences were associated with specific HLA alleles at a false discovery rate of 0.05. Most TCR sequences were seen in very few donors, while some public TCRs were found in many individuals. The cohort was sequenced for TCR beta chains only, and without alpha or paired-chain data the features that could be detected were limited. Linkage disequilibrium might explain the correlated functional status among segregating V segments, but an unknown experimental factor could not be excluded. Some IMGT-functional V segments, including TRBV6-2 and TRBV6-3, could not be distinguished by the 87-base-pair reads and were therefore excluded. Compared with equally common non-associated chains, HLA-associated TCR beta chains in a later analysis were more clonally expanded and had lower generation probabilities. In vitro tests confirmed that three of the cytomegalovirus-associated TCR beta chains recognize cytomegalovirus antigens. The earlier analysis of fewer than 750 of the donors excluded some 15 rarely observed V segments, including chromosome 9 orphons, because counts were too low. According to a later analysis, TCR association rates differed among HLA loci, with DRB1 alleles showing the most associated TCRs and HLA-C alleles showing the fewest. Because some donors lacked HLA typing at each locus, the association tests relied only on the typed subset. It was suggested by the authors that the approach could potentially be generalized to other disease states and immunological phenotypes. A cluster of highly shared sequence variants was judged likely to be a technical artifact of the sequencing pipeline. Immune exposure information for the cohort was limited to CMV serostatus. In the study, 150 to 200 TCR beta chains were listed as associated with cytomegalovirus. According to a later analysis, most CMV-associated TCR beta chains appeared to be HLA-restricted, and the HLA associations seemed to be driven largely by CMV exposure. V-gene and J-gene trimming of TCR beta chains was associated with a missense DCLRE1C variant in a later genetic analysis, and the association was replicated in an independent cohort. A further reported finding was that TCR beta sequences accurately predicted the HLA-A and HLA-B alleles for most subjects in the first cohort. Roughly uniform sequencing depth across donors was assumed in presence/absence analyses, although this assumption may not hold. The classifier was reported to diagnose cytomegalovirus status with high specificity and sensitivity in both the original and validation cohorts. When HLA alleles, especially DR and DQ, strongly co-occurred, attributing TCR associations to individual alleles was difficult. Several of the top co-occurrence clusters appeared to be linked to parvovirus B19, influenza, CMV and Epstein-Barr virus, according to a later analysis. In an earlier analysis of roughly 560 of the donors, most TCR beta V segments were observed in productive rearrangements about 90% or about 30% of the time, broadly matching IMGT annotations.

A word on this clone: Its specific antigen is unknown. One base away there is no much larger clone; base qualities are not given.

In total, over 600 healthy bone marrow donors made up the cohort. All cohort members were sampled while nominally healthy, although unrecorded immune exposures were likely present. The donor was CMV seronegative and belonged to the group of 350 or so seronegative cohort members. Every donor gave a peripheral blood sample, and the peripheral blood mononuclear cells from that sample were used for TCR beta sequencing. The Qiagen DNeasy Blood Extraction Kit was used to extract genomic DNA from the blood cell samples. Relative to germline, V is 6 bases shorter and J is 4 bases shorter, with 10 bases between their ends. From cysteine to phenylalanine, the CDR3 is 13 amino acids long. Kept here is only the CDR3 DNA, which spans 39 bases and is read in frame from base 1. The germline V gene provides CDR1 SGHTA and CDR2 FQGNSA. Libraries came from the immunoSEQ multiplex PCR assay. The multiplex PCR relied on a mix of 60 forward primers for TCR Vbeta segments and 13 reverse primers for TCR Jbeta segments. The CDR3 region of rearranged TCR beta genes was amplified from genomic DNA by a multiplex PCR assay. Amplified TCR beta libraries were sequenced as 87-base-pair reads on the Illumina HiSeq System. The paper's data handling went like this. Across the 666 repertoires, a later analysis counted 80 million or so unique TCR beta chains, some 11 million of which were shared by at least two donors. Raw reads were error-corrected and collapsed into unique sequences with a nearest-neighbor algorithm that merged closely related sequences to remove PCR and sequencing errors. V, D and J gene segments were assigned by aligning CDR3 sequences to IMGT reference sequences. Each retained sequence needed at least a six-nucleotide match to both a V gene segment and a J gene segment. A rearrangement was called productive if the CDR3 had no stop codons and remained in frame with V and J, and every other rearrangement was called non-productive. CDR3 was defined by IMGT convention, running from the second conserved V-encoded cysteine to the conserved J-encoded phenylalanine. The earlier analysis of 500 to 600 of the donors excluded sequences that lacked an unambiguous match to a single V gene segment. An earlier analysis of several hundred of the donors classified V segments as functional when productive rearrangements were above 56.7% and as segregating when the standard deviation between donors was above 5%. A statistical classification framework was developed to diagnose cytomegalovirus status using the catalog of TCR beta chain sequences. In a later analysis, TCR nucleotide sequences were compared against IMGT/GENE-DB human TR gene sequences so that V and J genes could be assigned. Using the TCRdist pipeline, a later analysis assigned CDR3 sequences along with most-parsimonious VDJ recombination scenarios. In a later analysis, each TCR beta chain was defined by its CDR3 amino acid sequence together with its V-gene family, and reads without a unique V-gene family were excluded. In a later analysis, some 600 highly shared, low-generation-probability nucleotide sequences were removed to address suspected cross-contamination and a sequencing artifact. In a later analysis, a clonal expansion index for each public chain was calculated from normalized within-repertoire ranks of inferred template counts. A later analysis computed generation probabilities with a VDJ recombination model fitted to out-of-frame rearrangements, and checked the results against IGoR. A later analysis scored TCR-TCR, TCR-HLA and TCR-CMV co-occurrence with hypergeometric tests, applying a repertoire-size bias correction to TCR pairs. In a later analysis, false discovery rates were estimated by permuting HLA or CMV assignments 20 times. A later analysis grouped co-occurring TCRs with DBSCAN, adding TCRdist sequence similarity when clustering within HLA-allele-positive subsets. For co-occurrence clustering, repertoires with fewer than 30,000 or more than 120,000 public chains were excluded, along with about five repertoires with anomalous nucleotide sharing. Sourced from immuneACCESS, this table was stored by TCRdb with only in-frame sequences that have V and J called. A share of the clones is absent; for the studies checked, an unresolved V gene accounts for under half, and the remainder has no known explanation. That table is the source of V, J and clone size, and D and trimming were worked out from the DNA. In this sample the table shows about 98,000 clones, about 81% of which occur a single time. The ten biggest clones cover about 1.5% of the sample.

The TCR originated in a man aged 35-49 years in good health and CMV-seronegative. Sequenced sample: PBMCs. The rearrangement joined TRBV7-2 to TRBJ2-4; the D gene is possibly TRBD1, with 6 bases matching. The CDR3 corresponds to CASRSDRKNIQYF. At the DNA level, the sequence is TGTGCCAGCAGGTCTGACAGGAAAAACATTCAGTACTTC. Joined to the reference TRBV7-2 and TRBJ2-4 proteins, this CDR3 gives the full variable domain: GAGVSQSPSNKVTEKGKDVELRCDPISGHTALYWYRQSLGQGLEFLIYFQGNSAPDKSGLPSDRFSAERTGGSVSTLTIQRTQQEDSAVYLCASRSDRKNIQYFGAGTRLSVL.